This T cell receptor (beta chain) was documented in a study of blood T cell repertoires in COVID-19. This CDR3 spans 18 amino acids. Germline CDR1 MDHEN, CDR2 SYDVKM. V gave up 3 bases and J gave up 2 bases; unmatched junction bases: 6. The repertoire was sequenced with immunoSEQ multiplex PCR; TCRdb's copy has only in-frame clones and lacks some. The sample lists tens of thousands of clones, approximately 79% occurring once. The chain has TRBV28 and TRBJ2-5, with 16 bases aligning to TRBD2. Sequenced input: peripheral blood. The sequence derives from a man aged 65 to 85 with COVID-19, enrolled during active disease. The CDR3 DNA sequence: TGTGCCAGCAGTTTCGTAGGGACTAGCGGGAGGGATCAAGAGACCCAGTACTTC. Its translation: CASSFVGTSGRDQETQYF.